The present T cell receptor (beta chain) was sequenced within a study of beta chain features in type 1 diabetes. Sorted populations all had greater than 95% purity. Germline lookup yields CDR1 SGHRS and CDR2 YFSETQ. The CDR3 loop spans 15 amino acids. Germline trimming cut 2 bases from V and 2 bases from J; bases unmatched to any gene: 5. The sequenced template was cDNA made from the entire isolated RNA. TCRdb keeps only in-frame clones here, not all; method: immunoSEQ multiplex PCR. Here the sample spans hundreds of thousands of clones, roughly 15% being singletons. This clonotype was sampled from a man aged 18 to 35 in good health. The sample consisted of naive CD4+ T cells from blood. The V call is TRBV5-1, the J call TRBJ2-7, with 9 nucleotides matching TRBD1. CDR3 in amino acids: CASSLRQGEAYEQYF. For the CDR3, the DNA is TGCGCCAGCAGCTTAAGACAGGGGGAGGCCTACGAGCAGTACTTC.